The sequence of this T cell receptor beta chain was determined in a study of regulatory T cells in long-lasting Graves disease. Study conclusions and caveats: Among samples with persistent disease, TRBV28, TRBJ1-2 and TRBJ2-5 were favored. Clonotypes that were public and shared totalled about 2,500 in persistent patients versus around 1,000 in new patients.

Construction of the TCR beta libraries employed iRepertoire HTBI primers in conjunction with Arm-PCR of CDR3 regions. MiXCR, run by TCRdb on the multiplex PCR reads, gives a single entry per CDR3 protein. The data hold hundreds of thousands of distinct CDR3 sequences, with approximately 15% observed a single time. Of note for this clonotype: Antigen specificity is unknown.

As for time point: newly diagnosed GD, antithyroid drugs for less than 3 months. PBMC-derived RNA was used for the TCR library. Germline trimming cut 5 bases from V and 4 bases from J; bases unmatched to any gene: 17. CDR1 is SGHVS, CDR2 FQNEAQ, per germline. The CDR3 spans 18 residues. The data also belong to a second study, concerning T cells in Graves' hyperthyroidism and ophthalmopathy. This second report adds: The HTBI primer set was used in a first-round RT-PCR of the TCR CDR3.

Sequenced here: peripheral blood mononuclear cells (PBMCs), sampled at new diagnosis, from a patient treated with antithyroid drugs. The TCR comes from a woman in her twenties or thirties with Graves disease. The V and J genes are TRBV7-8 and TRBJ1-2; 9 nucleotides agree with TRBD1. The CDR3 region is CASSDSRDRVVVGYGYTF. CDR3 nucleotides: TGTGCCAGCAGCGACTCTCGGGACAGGGTGGTCGTAGGCTATGGCTACACCTTC.